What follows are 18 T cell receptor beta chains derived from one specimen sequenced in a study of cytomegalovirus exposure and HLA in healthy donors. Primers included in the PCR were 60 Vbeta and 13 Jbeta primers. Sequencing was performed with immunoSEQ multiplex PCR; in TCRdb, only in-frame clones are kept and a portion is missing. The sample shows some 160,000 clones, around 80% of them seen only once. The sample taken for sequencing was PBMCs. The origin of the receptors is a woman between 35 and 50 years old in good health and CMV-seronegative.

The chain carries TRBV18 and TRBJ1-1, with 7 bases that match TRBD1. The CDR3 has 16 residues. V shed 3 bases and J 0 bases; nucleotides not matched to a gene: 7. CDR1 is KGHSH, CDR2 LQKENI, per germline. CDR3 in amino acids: CASSPLGQAMNTEAFF. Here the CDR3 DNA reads TGTGCCAGCTCACCTCTCGGACAGGCGATGAACACTGAAGCTTTCTTT.

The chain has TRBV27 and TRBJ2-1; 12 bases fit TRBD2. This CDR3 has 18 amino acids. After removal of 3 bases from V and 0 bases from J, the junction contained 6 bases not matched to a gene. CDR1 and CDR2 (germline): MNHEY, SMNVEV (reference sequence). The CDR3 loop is CASSLLAGGTSSYNEQFF. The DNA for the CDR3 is TGTGCCAGCAGTTTGCTAGCGGGAGGGACGAGCTCCTACAATGAGCAGTTCTTC.

The DNA of the CDR3 is TGTGCCAGCAGCCCAGGGACAGGGGCGGGAAACACCATATATTTT. Protein sequence: CASSPGTGAGNTIYF. The chain employs TRBV7-8 and TRBJ1-3; TRBD1 agrees at 10 bases. The CDR3 is made up of 15 amino acids. CDR1 SGHVS and CDR2 FQNEAQ come from the germline V gene. V gave up 5 bases and J gave up 4 bases; unmatched junction bases: 5.

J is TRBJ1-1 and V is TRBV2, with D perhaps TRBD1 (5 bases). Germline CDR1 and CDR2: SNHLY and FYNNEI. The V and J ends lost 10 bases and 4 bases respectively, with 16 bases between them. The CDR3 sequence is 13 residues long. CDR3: CATSPDQGTEAFF. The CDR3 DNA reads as TGTGCCACTTCCCCGGACCAGGGCACTGAAGCTTTCTTT.

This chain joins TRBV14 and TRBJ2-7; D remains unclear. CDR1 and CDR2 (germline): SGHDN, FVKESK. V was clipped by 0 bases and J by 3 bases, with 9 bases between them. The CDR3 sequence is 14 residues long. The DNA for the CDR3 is TGTGCCAGCAGCCAAGACTCTCTAGGCTACGAGCAGTACTTC. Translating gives CASSQDSLGYEQYF.

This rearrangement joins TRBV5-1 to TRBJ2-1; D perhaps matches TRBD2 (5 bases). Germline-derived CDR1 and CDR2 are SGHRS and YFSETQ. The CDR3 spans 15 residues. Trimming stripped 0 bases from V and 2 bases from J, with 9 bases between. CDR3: CASSLGTPAYNEQFF. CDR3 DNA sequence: TGCGCCAGCAGCTTGGGGACTCCTGCCTACAATGAGCAGTTCTTC. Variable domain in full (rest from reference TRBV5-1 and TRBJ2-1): KAGVTQTPRYLIKTRGQQVTLSCSPISGHRSVSWYQQTPGQGLQFLFEYFSETQRNKGNFPGRFSGRQFSNSRSEMNVSTLELGDSALYLCASSLGTPAYNEQFFGPGTRLTVL.

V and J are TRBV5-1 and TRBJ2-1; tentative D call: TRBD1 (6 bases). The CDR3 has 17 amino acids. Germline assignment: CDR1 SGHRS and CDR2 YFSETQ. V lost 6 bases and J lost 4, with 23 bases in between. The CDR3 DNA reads TGCGCCAGCACCTACGGGTTACAGGGCGCAGAGTACAATGAGCAGTTCTTC. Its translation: CASTYGLQGAEYNEQFF.

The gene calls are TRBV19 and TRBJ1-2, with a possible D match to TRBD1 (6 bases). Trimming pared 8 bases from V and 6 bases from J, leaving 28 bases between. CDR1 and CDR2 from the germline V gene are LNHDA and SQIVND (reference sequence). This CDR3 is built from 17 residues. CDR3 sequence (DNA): TGTGCCAGTCCCACCTCCAGGGGCAGCAGTAACTCGGATGGCTACACCTTC. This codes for CASPTSRGSSNSDGYTF.

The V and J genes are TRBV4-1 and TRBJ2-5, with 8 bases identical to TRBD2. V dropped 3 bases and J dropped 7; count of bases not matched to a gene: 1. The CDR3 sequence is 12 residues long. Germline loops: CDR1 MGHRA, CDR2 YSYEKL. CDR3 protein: CASSQAGGTQYF. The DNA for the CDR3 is TGCGCCAGCAGCCAGGCGGGGGGGACCCAGTACTTC.

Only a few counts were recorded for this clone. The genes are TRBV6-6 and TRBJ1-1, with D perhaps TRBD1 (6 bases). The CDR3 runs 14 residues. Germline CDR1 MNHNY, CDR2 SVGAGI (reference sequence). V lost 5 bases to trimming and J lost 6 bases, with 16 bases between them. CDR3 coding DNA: TGTGCCAGCAGTACTGCCACAGGGAGTCCTGAAGCTTTCTTT. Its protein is CASSTATGSPEAFF.

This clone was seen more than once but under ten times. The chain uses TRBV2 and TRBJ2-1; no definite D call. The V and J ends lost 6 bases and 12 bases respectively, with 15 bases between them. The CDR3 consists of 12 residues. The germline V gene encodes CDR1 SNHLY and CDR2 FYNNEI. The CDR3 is CASRRSAERQFF. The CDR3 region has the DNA TGTGCCAGCAGGAGAAGCGCGGAGAGGCAGTTCTTC.

For the CDR3, the DNA is TGTGCCAGCAGCGTAGGTATGACTAGCGGGAGCGTATTGTATACGCAGTATTTT. Translation gives CASSVGMTSGSVLYTQYF. This sequence joins TRBV9 and TRBJ2-3; 12 bases align to TRBD2. The CDR3 loop spans 18 amino acids. J gave up 7 bases and V 0 bases, and 12 bases lay outside the gene matches. Germline V gene lookup returns CDR1 SGDLS and CDR2 YYNGEE. The whole variable domain, filled in from reference TRBV9 and TRBJ2-3, reads DSGVTQTPKHLITATGQRVTLRCSPRSGDLSVYWYQQSLDQGLQFLIQYYNGEERAKGNILERFSAQQFPDLHSELNLSSLELGDSALYFCASSVGMTSGSVLYTQYFGPGTRLTVL.

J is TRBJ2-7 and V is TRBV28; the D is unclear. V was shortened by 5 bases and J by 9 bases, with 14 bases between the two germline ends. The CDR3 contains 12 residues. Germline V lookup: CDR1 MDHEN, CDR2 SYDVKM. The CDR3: CASSISARGQYF. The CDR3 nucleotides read TGTGCCAGCAGTATCAGCGCCCGCGGGCAGTACTTC.

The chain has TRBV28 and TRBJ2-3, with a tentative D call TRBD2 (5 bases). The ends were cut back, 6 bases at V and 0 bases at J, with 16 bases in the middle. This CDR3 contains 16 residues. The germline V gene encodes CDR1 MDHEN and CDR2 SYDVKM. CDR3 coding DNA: TGTGCCAGCAGCTTGGACCGTAGCGCCAGCACAGATACGCAGTATTTT. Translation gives CASSLDRSASTDTQYF.

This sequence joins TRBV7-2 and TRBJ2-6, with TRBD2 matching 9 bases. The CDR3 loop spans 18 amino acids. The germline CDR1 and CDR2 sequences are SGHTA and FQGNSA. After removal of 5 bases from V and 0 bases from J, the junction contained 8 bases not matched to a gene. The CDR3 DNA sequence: TGTGCCAGCAGCCCGACTAGCGGAGCTAGCTCTGGGGCCAACGTCCTGACTTTC. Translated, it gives CASSPTSGASSGANVLTF.

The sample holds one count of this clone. The CDR3 spells CASSGGQGAIKDEQYF. CDR3 in DNA: TGTGCCAGCAGTGGGGGACAGGGGGCGATAAAGGACGAGCAGTACTTC. The V call is TRBV2, the J call TRBJ2-7; 12 bases are shared with TRBD1. The germline V gene encodes CDR1 SNHLY and CDR2 FYNNEI. The CDR3 sequence is 16 residues long. V shed 4 bases and J 5 bases; nucleotides not matched to a gene: 9. The full variable domain, with the rest looked up from reference TRBV2 and TRBJ2-7, is EPEVTQTPSHQVTQMGQEVILRCVPISNHLYFYWYRQILGQKVEFLVSFYNNEISEKSEIFDDQFSVERPDGSNFTLKIRSTKLEDSAMYFCASSGGQGAIKDEQYFGPGTRLTVT.

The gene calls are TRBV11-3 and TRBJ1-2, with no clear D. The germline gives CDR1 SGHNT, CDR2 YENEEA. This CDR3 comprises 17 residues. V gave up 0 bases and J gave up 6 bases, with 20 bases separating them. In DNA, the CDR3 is TGTGCCAGCAGCTTAGATCCCGGCGGGTTAGGAGGCAATGGCTACACCTTC. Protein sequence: CASSLDPGGLGGNGYTF. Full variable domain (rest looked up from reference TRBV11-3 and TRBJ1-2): EAGVVQSPRYKIIEKKQPVAFWCNPISGHNTLYWYLQNLGQGPELLIRYENEEAVDDSQLPKDRFSAERLKGVDSTLKIQPAELGDSAVYLCASSLDPGGLGGNGYTFGSGTRLTVV.

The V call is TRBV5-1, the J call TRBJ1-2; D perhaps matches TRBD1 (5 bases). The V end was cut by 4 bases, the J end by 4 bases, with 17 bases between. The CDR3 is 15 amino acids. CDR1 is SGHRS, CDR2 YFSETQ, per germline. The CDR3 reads CASSLSGGDGYGYTF. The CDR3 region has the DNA TGCGCCAGCAGCCTTTCCGGGGGGGACGGCTATGGCTACACCTTC.